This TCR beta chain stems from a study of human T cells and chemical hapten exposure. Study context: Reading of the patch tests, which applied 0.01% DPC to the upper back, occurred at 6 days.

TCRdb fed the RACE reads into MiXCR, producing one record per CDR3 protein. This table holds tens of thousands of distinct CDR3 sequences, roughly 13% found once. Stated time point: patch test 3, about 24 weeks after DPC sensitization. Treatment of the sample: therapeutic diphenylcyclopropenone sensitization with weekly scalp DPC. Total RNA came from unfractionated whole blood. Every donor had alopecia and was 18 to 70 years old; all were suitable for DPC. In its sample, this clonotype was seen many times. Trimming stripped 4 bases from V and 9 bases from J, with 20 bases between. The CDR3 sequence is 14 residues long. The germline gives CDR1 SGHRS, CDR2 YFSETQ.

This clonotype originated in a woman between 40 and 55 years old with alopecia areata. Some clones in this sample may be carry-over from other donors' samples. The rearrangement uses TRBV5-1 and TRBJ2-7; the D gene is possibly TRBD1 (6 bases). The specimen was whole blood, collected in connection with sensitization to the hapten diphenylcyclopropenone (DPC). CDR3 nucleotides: TGCGCCAGCAGCGAAGCCGGGACACCCTCGGGGCAGTACTTC. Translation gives CASSEAGTPSGQYF.